The 5 T cell receptor beta chains given below trace back to one sample, sequenced in a study of T cell responses to AZD1222 COVID-19 vaccine. This table comes from immunoSEQ multiplex PCR, and its TCRdb copy is limited to in-frame clones, with some not included. The sample carries around 160,000 clones, more than 85% recorded once. This sample comprised peripheral blood, obtained on day 0 of AZD1222 vaccination. The receptors derive from an adult in good health.

The chain carries TRBV6-5 and TRBJ1-1, with D hard to call. The germline V gene encodes CDR1 MNHEY and CDR2 SVGAGI. The germline V and J ends were trimmed by 6 bases and 5 bases, with 7 bases remaining between them. CDR3 length equals 11 residues. The CDR3 reads CASRGGTEAFF. CDR3 in DNA: TGTGCCAGCAGAGGAGGGACTGAAGCTTTCTTT.

The CDR3 protein is CASSLRGGSTDTQYF. CDR3 in DNA: TGTGCCAGCAGCTTAAGGGGGGGGAGCACAGATACGCAGTATTTT. The chain is built from TRBV7-2 and TRBJ2-3; perhaps TRBD2 as D (7 bases). The CDR3 has 15 amino acids. V lost 2 bases and J 0 bases, leaving 9 bases between the germline ends. Per the germline V gene, CDR1 is SGHTA and CDR2 is FQGNSA. The complete variable domain, with remaining parts taken from reference TRBV7-2 and TRBJ2-3, reads GAGVSQSPSNKVTEKGKDVELRCDPISGHTALYWYRQSLGQGLEFLIYFQGNSAPDKSGLPSDRFSAERTGGSVSTLTIQRTQQEDSAVYLCASSLRGGSTDTQYFGPGTRLTVL.

The chain combines TRBV11-2 with TRBJ1-5; 11 bases agree with TRBD1. The CDR3 is 14 amino acids. Germline V gene lookup returns CDR1 SGHAT and CDR2 FQNNGV. V dropped 1 base and J dropped 7; count of bases not matched to a gene: 0. CDR3 region: CASSLGTGGQPQHF. In DNA form, the CDR3 reads TGTGCCAGCAGCTTAGGGACAGGGGGCCAGCCCCAGCATTTT.

The V call is TRBV5-6, the J call TRBJ1-4, with a possible D match to TRBD1 (5 bases). From germline, CDR1 is SGHDT and CDR2 YYEEEE. Trimming removed 3 bases from V and 5 bases from J, with 8 bases in between. The CDR3 consists of 13 residues. In nucleotides, the CDR3 is TGTGCCAGCAGCTGGGGGGTCAATGAAAAACTGTTTTTT. It yields the protein CASSWGVNEKLFF.

This chain connects TRBV7-2 to TRBJ2-3, with 7 bases matching TRBD1. The CDR3 contains 14 residues. J gave up 6 bases and V 5 bases, and 8 bases lay outside the gene matches. CDR1 and CDR2 from the germline V gene are SGHTA and FQGNSA. The CDR3 DNA reads as TGTGCCAGCAGCCTTCGACAGGGTTCGGATACGCAGTATTTT. The encoded protein is CASSLRQGSDTQYF.